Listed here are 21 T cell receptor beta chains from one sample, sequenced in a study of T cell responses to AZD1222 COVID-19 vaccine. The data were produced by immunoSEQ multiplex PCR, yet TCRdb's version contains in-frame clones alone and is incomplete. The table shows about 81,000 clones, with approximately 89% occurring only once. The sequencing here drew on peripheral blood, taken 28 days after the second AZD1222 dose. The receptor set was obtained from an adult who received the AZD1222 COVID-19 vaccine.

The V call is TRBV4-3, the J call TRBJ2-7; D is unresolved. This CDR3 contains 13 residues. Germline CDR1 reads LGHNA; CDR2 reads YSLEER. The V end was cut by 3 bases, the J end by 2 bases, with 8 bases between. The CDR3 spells CASSQLLTYEQYF. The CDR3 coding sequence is TGCGCCAGCAGCCAGTTACTAACCTACGAGCAGTACTTC.

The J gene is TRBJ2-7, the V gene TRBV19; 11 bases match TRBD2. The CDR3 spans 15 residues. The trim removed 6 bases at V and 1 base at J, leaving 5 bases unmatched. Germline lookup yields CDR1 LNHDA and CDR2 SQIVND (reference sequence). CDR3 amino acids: CASSSGTSGSYEQYF. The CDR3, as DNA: TGTGCCAGTAGCTCCGGGACTAGCGGATCCTACGAGCAGTACTTC. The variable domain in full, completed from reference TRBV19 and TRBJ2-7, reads DGGITQSPKYLFRKEGQNVTLSCEQNLNHDAMYWYRQDPGQGLRLIYYSQIVNDFQKGDIAEGYSVSREKKESFPLTVTSAQKNPTAFYLCASSSGTSGSYEQYFGPGTRLTVT.

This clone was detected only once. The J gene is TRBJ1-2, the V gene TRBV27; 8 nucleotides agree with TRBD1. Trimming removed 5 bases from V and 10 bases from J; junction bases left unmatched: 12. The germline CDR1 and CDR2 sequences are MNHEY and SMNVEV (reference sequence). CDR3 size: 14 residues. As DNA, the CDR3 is TGTGCCAGCAGTACGGTCCCGACAGGGGTAACCTACACCTTC. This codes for CASSTVPTGVTYTF.

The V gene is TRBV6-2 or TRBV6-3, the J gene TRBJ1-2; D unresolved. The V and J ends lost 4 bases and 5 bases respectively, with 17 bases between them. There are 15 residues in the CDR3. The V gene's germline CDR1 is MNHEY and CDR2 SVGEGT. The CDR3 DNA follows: TGTGCCAGCAGTTTGGAGCCCCCCGTAAGGTATGGCTACACCTTC. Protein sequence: CASSLEPPVRYGYTF.

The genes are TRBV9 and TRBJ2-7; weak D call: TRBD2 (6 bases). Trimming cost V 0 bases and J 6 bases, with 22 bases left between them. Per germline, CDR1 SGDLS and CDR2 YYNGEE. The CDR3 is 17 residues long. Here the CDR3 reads CASSVDGGRLGPLEQYF. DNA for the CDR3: TGTGCCAGCAGCGTAGATGGTGGGAGGCTGGGCCCACTCGAGCAGTACTTC.

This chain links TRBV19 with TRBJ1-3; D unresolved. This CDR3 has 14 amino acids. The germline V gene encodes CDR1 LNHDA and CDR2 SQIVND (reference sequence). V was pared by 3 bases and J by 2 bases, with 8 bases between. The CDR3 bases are TGTGCCAGTAGTATGTTGGCACCTGGAAACACCATATATTTT. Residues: CASSMLAPGNTIYF. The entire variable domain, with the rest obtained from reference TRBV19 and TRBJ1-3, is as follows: DGGITQSPKYLFRKEGQNVTLSCEQNLNHDAMYWYRQDPGQGLRLIYYSQIVNDFQKGDIAEGYSVSREKKESFPLTVTSAQKNPTAFYLCASSMLAPGNTIYFGEGSWLTVV.

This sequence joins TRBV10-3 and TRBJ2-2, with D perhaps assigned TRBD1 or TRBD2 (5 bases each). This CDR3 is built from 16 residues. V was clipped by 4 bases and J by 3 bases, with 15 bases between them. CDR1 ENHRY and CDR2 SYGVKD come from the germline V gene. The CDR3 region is CAISGHMGEHTGELFF. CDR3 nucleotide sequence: TGTGCCATCAGTGGGCATATGGGGGAGCACACCGGGGAGCTGTTTTTT.

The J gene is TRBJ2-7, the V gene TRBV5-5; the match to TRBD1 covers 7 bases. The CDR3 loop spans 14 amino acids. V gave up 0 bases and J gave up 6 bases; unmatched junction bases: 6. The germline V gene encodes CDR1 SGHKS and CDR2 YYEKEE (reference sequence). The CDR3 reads CASSLEQGIGEQYF. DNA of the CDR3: TGTGCCAGCAGCTTGGAACAGGGGATAGGCGAGCAGTACTTC.

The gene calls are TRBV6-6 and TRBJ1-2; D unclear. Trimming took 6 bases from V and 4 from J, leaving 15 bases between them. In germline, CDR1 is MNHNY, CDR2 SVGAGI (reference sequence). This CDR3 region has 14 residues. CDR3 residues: CASRAGAGGYGYTF. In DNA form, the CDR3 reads TGTGCCAGCAGAGCCGGAGCGGGTGGCTATGGCTACACCTTC.

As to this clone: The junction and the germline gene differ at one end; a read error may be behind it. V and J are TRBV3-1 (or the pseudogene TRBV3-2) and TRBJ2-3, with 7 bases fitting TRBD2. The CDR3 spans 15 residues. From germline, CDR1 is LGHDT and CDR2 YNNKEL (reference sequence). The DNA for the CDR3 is TGTGCCAGCAGTCAAGACCGGACTAGTCAACATACGCAGTATTTT. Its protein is CASSQDRTSQHTQYF.

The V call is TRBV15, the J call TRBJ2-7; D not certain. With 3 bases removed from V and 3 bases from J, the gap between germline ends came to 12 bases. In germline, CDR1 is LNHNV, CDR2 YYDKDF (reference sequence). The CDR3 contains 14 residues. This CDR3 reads CATSRVKDGYEQYF. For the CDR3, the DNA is TGTGCCACCAGCAGGGTTAAGGACGGCTACGAGCAGTACTTC.

CDR3 sequence (DNA): TGTGCCATCAGTGAGTTTTCCGGGACAGGGGGCACAGATACGCAGTATTTT. Its protein product is CAISEFSGTGGTDTQYF. The chain uses TRBV10-3 and TRBJ2-3, with 10 bases lining up with TRBD1. In germline, CDR1 is ENHRY, CDR2 SYGVKD. The CDR3 consists of 17 residues. Germline trimming cut 1 base from V and 1 base from J; bases unmatched to any gene: 5.

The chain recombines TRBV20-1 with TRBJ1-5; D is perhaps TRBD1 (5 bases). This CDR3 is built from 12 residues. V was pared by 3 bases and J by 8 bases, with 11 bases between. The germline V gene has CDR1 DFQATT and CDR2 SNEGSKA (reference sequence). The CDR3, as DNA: TGCAGTGCTAGTCAGGGTCCGGAGCCCCAGCATTTT. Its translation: CSASQGPEPQHF.

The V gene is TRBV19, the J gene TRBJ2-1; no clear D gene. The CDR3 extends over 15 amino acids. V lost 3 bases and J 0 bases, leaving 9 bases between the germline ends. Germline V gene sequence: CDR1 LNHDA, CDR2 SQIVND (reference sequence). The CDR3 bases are TGTGCCAGTAGTATCTCAGCGCACTCCTACAATGAGCAGTTCTTC. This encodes CASSISAHSYNEQFF.

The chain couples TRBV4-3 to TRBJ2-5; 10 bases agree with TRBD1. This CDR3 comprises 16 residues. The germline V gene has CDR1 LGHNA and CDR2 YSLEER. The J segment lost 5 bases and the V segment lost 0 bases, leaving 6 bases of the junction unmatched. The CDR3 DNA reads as TGCGCCAGCAGCCAAGACAAGACAGGGGGCGGGGAGACCCAGTACTTC. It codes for CASSQDKTGGGETQYF.

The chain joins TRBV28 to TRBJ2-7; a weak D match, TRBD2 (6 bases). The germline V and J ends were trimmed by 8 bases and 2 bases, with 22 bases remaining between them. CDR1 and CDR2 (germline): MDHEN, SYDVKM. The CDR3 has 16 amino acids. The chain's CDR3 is CASEEAGENSAYEQYF. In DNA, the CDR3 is TGTGCCAGCGAAGAAGCGGGCGAGAACTCAGCCTACGAGCAGTACTTC. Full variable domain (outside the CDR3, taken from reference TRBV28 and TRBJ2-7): DVKVTQSSRYLVKRTGEKVFLECVQDMDHENMFWYRQDPGLGLRLIYFSYDVKMKEKGDIPEGYSVSREKKERFSLILESASTNQTSMYLCASEEAGENSAYEQYFGPGTRLTVT.

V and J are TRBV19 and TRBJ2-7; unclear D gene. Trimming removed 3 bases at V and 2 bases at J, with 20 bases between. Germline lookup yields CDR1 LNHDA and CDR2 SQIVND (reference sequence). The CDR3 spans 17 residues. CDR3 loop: CASSILGRSGTAYEQYF. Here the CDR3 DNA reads TGTGCCAGTAGTATTCTTGGACGTTCAGGAACGGCCTACGAGCAGTACTTC.

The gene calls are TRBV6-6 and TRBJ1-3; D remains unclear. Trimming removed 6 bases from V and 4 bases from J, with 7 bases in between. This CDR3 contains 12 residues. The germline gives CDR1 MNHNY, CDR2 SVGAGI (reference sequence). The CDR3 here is CASRATGNTIYF. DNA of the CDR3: TGTGCCAGCAGAGCTACCGGAAACACCATATATTTT.

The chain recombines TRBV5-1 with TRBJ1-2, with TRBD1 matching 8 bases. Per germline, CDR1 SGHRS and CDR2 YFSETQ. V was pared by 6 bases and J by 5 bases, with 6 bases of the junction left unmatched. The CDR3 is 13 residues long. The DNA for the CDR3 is TGCGCCAGCACCAAGGGACAGGCATATGGCTACACCTTC. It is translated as CASTKGQAYGYTF. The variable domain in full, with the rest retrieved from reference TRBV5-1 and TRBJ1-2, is KAGVTQTPRYLIKTRGQQVTLSCSPISGHRSVSWYQQTPGQGLQFLFEYFSETQRNKGNFPGRFSGRQFSNSRSEMNVSTLELGDSALYLCASTKGQAYGYTFGSGTRLTVV.

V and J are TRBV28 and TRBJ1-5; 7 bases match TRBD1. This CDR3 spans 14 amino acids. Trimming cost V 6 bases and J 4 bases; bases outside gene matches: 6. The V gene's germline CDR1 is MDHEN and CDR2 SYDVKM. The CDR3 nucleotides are TGTGCCAGCAGCGAAGGGGGACAGAATCAGCCCCAGCATTTT. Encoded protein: CASSEGGQNQPQHF.

CDR3 amino acids: CASSAPRGYNEQFF. The CDR3 coding sequence is TGTGCCAGCAGCGCCCCCCGGGGCTACAATGAGCAGTTCTTC. This chain connects TRBV9 to TRBJ2-1; TRBD2 might be the D (5 bases). Trimming removed 3 bases at V and 3 bases at J, with 10 bases between. CDR3 length equals 14 residues. CDR1 and CDR2 (germline): SGDLS, YYNGEE.